These 15 T cell receptor beta chains were all obtained from the same sample, sequenced in a study of T cells in Graves' hyperthyroidism and ophthalmopathy. RNA transcripts served as the template for amplifying TCR beta CDR3 regions. First-round RT-PCR of the TCR CDR3 relied on the HTBI primer set. TCRdb called the multiplex PCR reads again in MiXCR, with one record for every CDR3 protein. The sample consists of approximately 720,000 distinct CDR3 sequences, approximately 19% of them appearing once. Sequencing was done on a sample of blood. These TCRs come from a woman between 50 and 59 years old with Graves' hyperthyroidism that later progressed to Graves' ophthalmopathy.

This clonotype was seen a handful of times. CDR3 sequence (DNA): TGTGCCACAGGGGGCACAGATACGCAGTATTTT. Translating it yields CATGGTDTQYF. The J gene is TRBJ2-3, the V gene TRBV6-1, with D perhaps TRBD1 (6 bases). CDR1 and CDR2 (germline): MNHNS, SASEGT. V lost 10 bases to trimming and J lost 1 base, with 6 bases between them. There are 11 residues in the CDR3.

In this sample, this clonotype turned up a few times. The CDR3 bases are TGTGCCAGCAGCGTAGGACAGGGCGGTTATCAGCCCCAGCATTTT. This sequence encodes CASSVGQGGYQPQHF. The chain is built from TRBV9 and TRBJ1-5; TRBD1 matches at 7 bases. Trimming at V came to 0 bases and at J to 5 bases, leaving 5 bases not matched to a gene. Germline CDR1 SGDLS, CDR2 YYNGEE. This CDR3 is 15 amino acids long.

The sample holds many counts of this clonotype. This chain joins TRBV9 and TRBJ1-1; D is ambiguous. Looked up from germline, CDR1 is SGDLS and CDR2 is YYNGEE. The length of the CDR3 is 14 residues. The V end was cut by 0 bases, the J end by 1 base, with 7 bases between. The DNA of the CDR3 is TGTGCCAGCAGCGTAGGGCATCCGAACACTGAAGCTTTCTTT. Its translation: CASSVGHPNTEAFF.

This clonotype has just a few counts. V and J are TRBV6-1 and TRBJ2-3, with D perhaps matching TRBD1 or TRBD2 (5 bases each). This CDR3 is 16 amino acids long. Germline V CDR1 and CDR2: MNHNS, SASEGT. Between the trimmed V and J ends, which lost 5 bases and 6 bases, there was a span of 21 bases. The chain's CDR3 is CASSPKPEGFGDTQYF. The CDR3 region has the DNA TGTGCCAGCAGTCCCAAGCCAGAGGGGTTCGGGGATACGCAGTATTTT.

The rearrangement uses TRBV5-6 and TRBJ1-5, with TRBD1 identical over 7 bases. CDR3 size: 16 residues. CDR1 and CDR2 (germline): SGHDT, YYEEEE. J gave up 3 bases and V 3 bases, and 9 bases lay outside the gene matches. CDR3 sequence reads: CASSWGQGEANQPQHF. Written as DNA, the CDR3 is TGTGCCAGCAGCTGGGGGCAGGGGGAGGCCAATCAGCCCCAGCATTTT.

The chain uses TRBV6-1 and TRBJ2-7; 13 positions agree with TRBD2. Germline CDR1 and CDR2: MNHNS and SASEGT. This CDR3 has 13 residues. Trimming removed 5 bases from V and 12 bases from J; junction bases left unmatched: 7. For the CDR3, the DNA is TGTGCCAGCAGTTCCGGACTAGCGGGGGCGCGGTACTTC. This codes for CASSSGLAGARYF.

The chain has TRBV2 and TRBJ2-6; D not certain. From germline, CDR1 is SNHLY and CDR2 FYNNEI. The CDR3 loop spans 15 amino acids. V lost 3 bases to trimming and J lost 0 bases, with 6 bases between them. CDR3 sequence reads: CASSERLSGANVLTF. The CDR3 DNA reads as TGTGCCAGCAGTGAGCGCCTCTCTGGGGCCAACGTCCTGACTTTC.

This clonotype was detected only a few times. The V call is TRBV5-4, the J call TRBJ1-4; the D gene is possibly TRBD1 (6 bases). V dropped 4 bases and J dropped 8 bases, with 15 bases sitting between them. CDR1 and CDR2 (germline): SGHNT, YYREEE (reference sequence). The CDR3 is 14 residues long. This CDR3 reads CASSTDRFGEKLFF. CDR3 bases: TGTGCCAGCAGCACCGACAGGTTCGGGGAAAAACTGTTTTTT.

In this sample, this clonotype turned up a few times. This CDR3 reads CASSSRAEALAKNIQYF. The CDR3 DNA follows: TGTGCCAGCTCTAGCCGGGCAGAGGCGTTAGCCAAAAACATTCAGTACTTC. The chain couples TRBV18 to TRBJ2-4; D remains unclear. CDR1 KGHSH and CDR2 LQKENI come from the germline V gene. V lost 6 bases to trimming and J lost 0 bases, with 18 bases between them. This CDR3 is built from 17 residues.

The rearrangement joins TRBV14 to TRBJ1-4; D gene uncertain. CDR3 length equals 13 residues. Germline V lookup: CDR1 SGHDN, CDR2 FVKESK. Trimming cost V 0 bases and J 6 bases, with 5 bases left between them. CDR3 protein: CASSQDIDEKLFF. The CDR3 coding sequence is TGTGCCAGCAGCCAAGACATCGATGAAAAACTGTTTTTT.

This clonotype was picked up a small number of times. The chain joins TRBV5-4 to TRBJ1-4; 8 nucleotides match TRBD1. Unmatched junction bases numbered 7, after V lost 5 bases and J lost 7 bases. Germline CDR1 SGHNT, CDR2 YYREEE (reference sequence). The CDR3 runs 14 residues. This chain's CDR3 is CASRSTGESEKLFF. The CDR3 bases are TGTGCCAGCAGATCGACAGGGGAAAGTGAAAAACTGTTTTTT. The complete variable domain, with remaining parts taken from reference TRBV5-4 and TRBJ1-4, reads ETGVTQSPTHLIKTRGQQVTLRCSSQSGHNTVSWYQQALGQGPQFIFQYYREEENGRGNFPPRFSGLQFPNYSSELNVNALELDDSALYLCASRSTGESEKLFFGSGTQLSVL.

The CDR3 bases are TGTGCCAGCAGTTACTCTGGGGGGGTGAAAACCATATATTTT. As protein: CASSYSGGVKTIYF. This sequence joins TRBV6-5 and TRBJ1-3; tentative D call: TRBD1 (5 bases). The CDR3 has 14 residues. CDR1 is MNHEY and CDR2 is SVGAGI in the germline V gene. The ends were cut back, 0 bases at V and 10 bases at J, with 13 bases in the middle.

This clonotype was counted only a few times. The V and J genes are TRBV20-1 and TRBJ1-2; 9 bases are a match to TRBD1. CDR1 DFQATT and CDR2 SNEGSKA come from the germline V gene (reference sequence). This CDR3 comprises 14 residues. Trimming at V came to 4 bases and at J to 3 bases, leaving 6 bases not matched to a gene. CDR3 in amino acids: CSANPDRGYYGYTF. The CDR3 coding sequence is TGCAGTGCTAATCCAGACAGGGGGTACTATGGCTACACCTTC.

V and J are TRBV6-5 and TRBJ1-4, with a tentative D call TRBD1 (5 bases). The germline CDR1 and CDR2 sequences are MNHEY and SVGAGI. V lost 0 bases and J 3 bases, leaving 14 bases between the germline ends. CDR3 length equals 17 residues. CDR3 sequence: CASSYSFGGAANEKLFF. The CDR3 DNA follows: TGTGCCAGCAGTTACTCGTTTGGAGGGGCAGCTAATGAAAAACTGTTTTTT.

This clonotype was counted only a few times. In DNA form, the CDR3 reads TGCGCCAGCAGCCAAGAGGACAGTAGGAACACTGAAGCTTTCTTT. It is translated as CASSQEDSRNTEAFF. The chain links TRBV4-1 to TRBJ1-1; perhaps TRBD1 as D (6 bases). CDR3 length equals 15 residues. V lost 0 bases and J 1 base, leaving 9 bases between the germline ends. The germline V gene has CDR1 MGHRA and CDR2 YSYEKL.